The 11 T cell receptor beta chains reported below all come from one sample, sequenced in a study of shared clonotypes between healthy human individuals. Profiling relied on immunoSEQ multiplex PCR, and the TCRdb table lists in-frame clones only, not all of them. The repertoire includes 550,000 to 600,000 clones, roughly 98% of them detected once, and approximately 0.3% sits in the top ten. CD45RO-negative, CCR7-positively selected cells formed the naive CD8 fraction, excluding terminally differentiated effector memory CD45RA+ cells. The specimen sequenced was naive CD8+ T cells sorted from blood. The receptors were gathered from a man younger than 45 in good health.

The rearrangement links TRBV6-5 to TRBJ2-1, with TRBD2 as a possible D gene (6 bases). Trimming stripped 2 bases from V and 10 bases from J, with 9 bases between. Germline values: CDR1 MNHEY, CDR2 SVGAGI. The CDR3 length is 12 residues. CDR3 nucleotide sequence: TGTGCCAGCAGTTACGCGGGGCACGAGCAGTTCTTC. It translates to CASSYAGHEQFF.

This clone was picked up one time. The chain is built from TRBV19 and TRBJ2-7; 9 nucleotides match TRBD2. The CDR3 consists of 14 residues. V shed 6 bases and J 4 bases; nucleotides not matched to a gene: 7. Per germline, CDR1 LNHDA and CDR2 SQIVND (reference sequence). The CDR3: CASSPGSGSYEQYF. DNA of the CDR3: TGTGCCAGTAGCCCGGGTAGCGGGAGTTACGAGCAGTACTTC.

This chain joins TRBV30 and TRBJ2-1; D unclear. V was shortened by 5 bases and J by 5 bases, with 4 bases between the two germline ends. Germline V gene data show CDR1 as GTSNPN and CDR2 as SVGIG (reference sequence). The CDR3 has 10 amino acids. The CDR3 here is CAWGNNEQFF. For the CDR3, the DNA is TGTGCCTGGGGCAACAATGAGCAGTTCTTC.

The chain has TRBV11-1 and TRBJ2-2; 7 nucleotides agree with TRBD2. Losses at the gene ends were 5 bases for V and 5 bases for J; bases not matched to a gene: 8. The germline CDR1 and CDR2 sequences are SGHAT and FQDESV (reference sequence). The CDR3 length is 15 residues. CDR3 in DNA: TGTGCCAGCAGCCTTCACGGGGAGGGTACCGGGGAGCTGTTTTTT. It is translated as CASSLHGEGTGELFF.

In DNA form, the CDR3 reads TGTGCCAGCAGTGAAGGGGAATCCCGGTTCACAGATACGCAGTATTTT. As protein: CASSEGESRFTDTQYF. The V and J genes are TRBV6-1 and TRBJ2-3; D not certain. CDR1 and CDR2 (germline): MNHNS, SASEGT. Trimming pared 1 base from V and 2 bases from J, leaving 13 bases between. The CDR3 loop spans 16 amino acids.

V usage is TRBV7-2 and J usage is TRBJ2-3; D may be TRBD1 (5 bases). Germline values: CDR1 SGHTA, CDR2 FQGNSA. Trimming cost V 5 bases and J 1 base, with 7 bases left between them. This CDR3 region has 13 residues. The CDR3 DNA follows: TGTGCCAGCAGCCGGACACGCACAGATACGCAGTATTTT. This sequence encodes CASSRTRTDTQYF.

The chain combines TRBV7-9 with TRBJ1-2; D is undetermined. The CDR3 has 14 amino acids. Deletions cut 6 bases from V and 0 bases from J, with 11 bases between. Germline V CDR1 and CDR2: SEHNR, FQNEAQ (reference sequence). The CDR3 nucleotides read TGTGCCAGCAGGACCCTTGAGGCTAACTATGGCTACACCTTC. The encoded protein is CASRTLEANYGYTF.

This chain uses TRBV6-5 with TRBJ2-7; D not certain. The CDR3 runs to 13 residues. The V and J ends lost 8 bases and 3 bases respectively, with 14 bases between them. CDR1 and CDR2 from the germline V gene are MNHEY and SVGAGI. The CDR3 DNA reads TGTGCCAGCTCCCGCGGCCCCCTCTACGAGCAGTACTTC. Translation gives CASSRGPLYEQYF.

Comments on this clone: The same CDR3 can be traced to other DNA sequences in this sample. The chain links TRBV7-9 to TRBJ2-1; 8 bases match TRBD2. Germline V lookup: CDR1 SEHNR, CDR2 FQNEAQ (reference sequence). This CDR3 is built from 15 residues. Trimming took 4 bases from V and 0 from J; bases not matched to a gene: 2. In DNA, the CDR3 is TGTGCCAGCAGCTCTCTAGCGGGCTCCTACAATGAGCAGTTCTTC. It translates to CASSSLAGSYNEQFF.

This clone is a singleton in its sample. The chain combines TRBV28 with TRBJ2-7, with D perhaps matching TRBD2 (7 bases). Germline V lookup: CDR1 MDHEN, CDR2 SYDVKM. The ends were cut back, 11 bases at V and 2 bases at J, with 10 bases in the middle. CDR3 length equals 11 residues. CDR3 loop: CAGGAPYEQYF. CDR3 sequence (DNA): TGTGCCGGGGGGGCACCCTACGAGCAGTACTTC.

The chain employs TRBV9 and TRBJ2-1; tentative D call: TRBD2 (6 bases). Germline V gene lookup returns CDR1 SGDLS and CDR2 YYNGEE. Between the trimmed V and J ends, which lost 4 bases and 3 bases, there was a span of 14 bases. The CDR3 has 15 residues. The CDR3: CASSTGGDFYNEQFF. In nucleotides, the CDR3 is TGTGCCAGCAGCACAGGCGGGGACTTCTACAATGAGCAGTTCTTC.